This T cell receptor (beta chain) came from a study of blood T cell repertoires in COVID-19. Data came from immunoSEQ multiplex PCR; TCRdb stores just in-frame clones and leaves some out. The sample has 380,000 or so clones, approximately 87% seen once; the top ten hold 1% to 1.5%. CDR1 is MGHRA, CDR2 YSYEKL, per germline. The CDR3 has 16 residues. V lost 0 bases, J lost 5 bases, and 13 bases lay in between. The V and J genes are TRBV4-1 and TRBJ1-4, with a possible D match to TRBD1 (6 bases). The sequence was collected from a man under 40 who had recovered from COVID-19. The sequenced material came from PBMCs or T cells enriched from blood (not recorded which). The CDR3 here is CASSQDAGGANEKLFF. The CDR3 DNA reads TGCGCCAGCAGCCAAGACGCGGGGGGCGCGAATGAAAAACTGTTTTTT.